These T cell receptor beta chains were read from a single sample in a study of early T cells in non-severe SARS-CoV-2 infection. Using its own MiXCR run on the 5' RACE reads, TCRdb lists one record per CDR3 protein. The profile shows 65,000 to 70,000 distinct CDR3 sequences, about 11% of them singletons. The sample consisted of whole blood. Every receptor here comes from an adult who was a healthcare worker with PCR-confirmed SARS-CoV-2 infection or an uninfected control (not recorded which). Both conserved end residues are part of each CDR3. D genes are given only for firm matches. Where a row states a size, it is once, few, many or the class of an expanded clone; other rows omit it.

v_gene	abundance	d_gene	j_gene	CDR3nt	CDR3aa
TRBV20-1	.	.	TRBJ1-5	TGCAGTGCTAGGACGACGCGGTATCAGCCCCAGCATTTT	CSARTTRYQPQHF
TRBV7-8	many	TRBD2	TRBJ2-7	TGTGCCAGCAGCTCGTTAGCGGGAGGGCCCTACGAGCAGTACTTC	CASSSLAGGPYEQYF
TRBV20-1	few	.	TRBJ2-7	TGCAGTGCTAGACAAGCCACCAGAGGGTTCTACGAGCAGTACTTC	CSARQATRGFYEQYF
TRBV7-9	many	TRBD2	TRBJ2-1	TGTGCCAGCAGTTCCGGGACTAGCGGACGATACAATGAGCAGTTCTTC	CASSSGTSGRYNEQFF
TRBV27	few	.	TRBJ2-4	TGTGCCAGCAGTTCCCCCACTAGGGCCAAAAACATTCAGTACTTC	CASSSPTRAKNIQYF
TRBV5-4	.	TRBD2	TRBJ2-1	TGTGCCAGCAGCGGATTAGCGGGAGGTAACTACAATGAGCAGTTCTTC	CASSGLAGGNYNEQFF
TRBV5-1	many	TRBD2	TRBJ2-7	TGCGCCAGCAGCTTGCGGGGGGGCACCTACGAGCAGTACTTC	CASSLRGGTYEQYF
TRBV3-1	.	.	TRBJ2-5	TGTGCCAGCAGCTTACTAGGAGAAGAGACCCAGTACTTC	CASSLLGEETQYF
TRBV28	few	.	TRBJ1-6	TGTGCCAGCAACCCGGGACGGTTGTTAGCACCCCTCCACTTT	CASNPGRLLAPLHF
TRBV28	few	TRBD2	TRBJ2-7	TGTGCCAGCCGCTCGGGGGGGTCCTACGAGCAGTACTTC	CASRSGGSYEQYF
TRBV4-1	many	.	TRBJ2-1	TGCGCCAGCAGCCAAGATAGGAATGAGCAGTTCTTC	CASSQDRNEQFF
TRBV15	many	.	TRBJ2-1	TGTGCCACCAGCGGGCAGGCTCTACGCTCCTACAATGAGCAGTTCTTC	CATSGQALRSYNEQFF
TRBV28	.	TRBD1	TRBJ2-7	TGTGCCAGCAGTCCACCCGGACAGGGAACGAAACCCTACGAGCAGTACTTC	CASSPPGQGTKPYEQYF
TRBV27	few	.	TRBJ2-2	TGTGCCAGCAGTTTATCCCGATTGGGGGGGAACACCGGGGAGCTGTTTTTT	CASSLSRLGGNTGELFF
TRBV19	many	TRBD1	TRBJ2-2	TGTGCCAGTAAGACAGGGAAAGGGGAAACCGGGGAGCTGTTTTTT	CASKTGKGETGELFF
TRBV5-6	few	.	TRBJ2-7	TGTGCCAGCAGCCAGGTTGTCAGGCGCGAGCAGTACTTC	CASSQVVRREQYF
TRBV7-2	few	TRBD2	TRBJ2-7	TGTGCCAGCAGCTCAGGACTAGGCACCTACGAGCAGTACTTC	CASSSGLGTYEQYF
TRBV20-1	few	TRBD1	TRBJ1-5	TGCAGTGCCCAAGGACAGGGGGAGATTTATCAGCCCCAGCATTTT	CSAQGQGEIYQPQHF
TRBV18	.	TRBD2	TRBJ2-1	TGTGCCAGCTCACCACCGTCCGAGCGGGAGGTCTACAATGAGCAGTTCTTC	CASSPPSEREVYNEQFF
TRBV5-6	.	.	TRBJ2-7	TGTGCCAGCGGACAGGTGGGGGACTACTACGAGCAGTACTTC	CASGQVGDYYEQYF
TRBV9	few	.	TRBJ1-2	TGTGCCAGCAGCGCAGGAGGAGACCCTCGCTACACCTTC	CASSAGGDPRYTF
TRBV6-5	many	.	TRBJ2-3	TGTGCCAGCACCCTCCTCGGGTCGGGGAAGTCCGGCCAAACAGATACGCAGTATTTT	CASTLLGSGKSGQTDTQYF
TRBV5-6	few	.	TRBJ2-1	TGTGCCAGCAGCTGGGGTACTGACCTTATTGAGCAGTTCTTC	CASSWGTDLIEQFF
TRBV10-1	few	.	TRBJ1-4	TGCGCCAGCATCGGCCCTGGCAGGGAAGGAGAAAAACTGTTTTTT	CASIGPGREGEKLFF
TRBV20-1	.	TRBD2	TRBJ2-1	TGCAGTGCTCCTTATAGCGGGAAAAGTTACAATGAGCAGTTCTTC	CSAPYSGKSYNEQFF
TRBV6-2/TRBV6-3	.	TRBD1	TRBJ2-7	TGTGCCAGCAGTAACCGGGACAGCTACGAGCAGTACTTC	CASSNRDSYEQYF
TRBV7-8	few	.	TRBJ2-2	TGTGCCAGCAGCTTGGGCAGGTGGCCCGGGGAGCTGTTTTTT	CASSLGRWPGELFF
TRBV25-1	.	TRBD2	TRBJ2-1	TGTGCCAGCAGCCCCCCCGGGCTAGCGGGACACAATGAGCAGTTCTTC	CASSPPGLAGHNEQFF
TRBV20-1	few	TRBD1	TRBJ2-7	TGCAGTGCTTCTGCCGGGACAGACTTTTACGAGCAGTACTTC	CSASAGTDFYEQYF
TRBV7-2	many	.	TRBJ2-5	TGTGCCAGCAGCTTAGATTGGGAGACCCAGTACTTC	CASSLDWETQYF
TRBV6-2/TRBV6-3	many	.	TRBJ2-1	TGTGCCAGCAGTAACTATAATGAGCAGTTCTTC	CASSNYNEQFF
TRBV18	few	TRBD1	TRBJ1-3	TGTGCCAGCTCAGGACAGGCCGGCTCTGGAAACACCATATATTTT	CASSGQAGSGNTIYF
TRBV20-1	few	.	TRBJ2-7	TGCAGTGCCAGACCGGGACTCCTATCCTACGAGCAGTACTTC	CSARPGLLSYEQYF
TRBV4-2	few	.	TRBJ2-3	TGTGCCAGCAGCCAAGCTGGGCAGTTTAGCACAGATACGCAGTATTTT	CASSQAGQFSTDTQYF
TRBV3-1	few	.	TRBJ2-7	TGTGCCAGCAGCCAAGAAGCGCCGTGGGACCTCAACGAGCAGTACTTC	CASSQEAPWDLNEQYF
TRBV5-1	few	.	TRBJ2-3	TGCGCCAGCAGCCTGGGTTTGGTGGGAACCACAGATACGCAGTATTTT	CASSLGLVGTTDTQYF
TRBV19	.	.	TRBJ2-1	TGTGCCAGTAGTATAAGTCCCGGGGCTGGGAATGAGCAGTTCTTC	CASSISPGAGNEQFF
TRBV28	many	.	TRBJ1-1	TGTGCCAGCAGTTTACGGGGGGTGGGCACTGAAGCTTTCTTT	CASSLRGVGTEAFF
TRBV29-1	few	.	TRBJ2-4	TGCAGCGTTGCTCTTGACAAAAACATTCAGTACTTC	CSVALDKNIQYF
TRBV6-2/TRBV6-3	many	.	TRBJ1-5	TGTGCCAGCACCCCGACAGGCGACGTCGATCCCCAGCATTTT	CASTPTGDVDPQHF
TRBV20-1	.	.	TRBJ1-1	TGCAGTGCTAGAGATAGGATCAACACTGAAGCTTTCTTT	CSARDRINTEAFF
TRBV20-1	few	TRBD2	TRBJ2-2	TGCAGTGCTAGAGGGACTAGCGACACCGGGGAGCTGTTTTTT	CSARGTSDTGELFF
TRBV12-3/TRBV12-4	.	.	TRBJ2-1	TGTGCCAGCACCCACGCCCAGGAAGGGCAGTTCTTC	CASTHAQEGQFF
TRBV24-1	.	.	TRBJ2-3	TGTGCCACCAGCGATTGGCAGTCCACAGATACGCAGTATTTT	CATSDWQSTDTQYF
TRBV6-6	many	.	TRBJ1-5	TGTGCCAGCAGCGGCGAGACGTCAGGGAATCAGCCCCAGCATTTT	CASSGETSGNQPQHF
TRBV12-3/TRBV12-4	.	.	TRBJ2-1	TGTGCCAGCAGTTTAGGGCAGGGTCCCTACAATGAGCAGTTCTTC	CASSLGQGPYNEQFF
TRBV27	.	TRBD1	TRBJ2-7	TGTGCCAGCAGTCCGCCACAGGGGAACCCCTACGAGCAGTACTTC	CASSPPQGNPYEQYF
TRBV9	few	TRBD2	TRBJ2-1	TGTGCCAGCAGCGTTAGCGGGAGGGTGTACAATGAGCAGTTCTTC	CASSVSGRVYNEQFF
TRBV7-2	.	.	TRBJ2-1	TGTGCCAGCAGCGAAACTGGGAGCTCCTACAATGAGCAGTTCTTC	CASSETGSSYNEQFF
TRBV6-1	few	TRBD1	TRBJ2-2	TGTGCCAGCACTGGGTGGGACAGCCCGAATGTGGGGCTGTTTTTT	CASTGWDSPNVGLFF
TRBV20-1	few	.	TRBJ2-1	TGCAGTGCTGAGGAATCCTACAATGAGCAGTTCTTC	CSAEESYNEQFF
TRBV28	.	.	TRBJ1-1	TGTGCCAGCAGCCTTCAGGGGTCTGAAGCTTTCTTT	CASSLQGSEAFF
TRBV12-3/TRBV12-4	.	.	TRBJ2-7	TGTGCCAGCAGCAGGGGGGGCTCCTACGAGCAGTACTTC	CASSRGGSYEQYF
TRBV2	.	.	TRBJ2-7	TGTGCCAGCAGTGAAGAACAGGGTCGCGAGCAGTACTTC	CASSEEQGREQYF
TRBV18	.	TRBD1	TRBJ2-3	TGTGCCAGCTCACCTACCGGGACAGGGTCAACAGATACGCAGTATTTT	CASSPTGTGSTDTQYF
TRBV7-8	few	.	TRBJ2-3	TGTGCCAGCAATCCCCAGCGGGCTGTAACAGATACGCAGTATTTT	CASNPQRAVTDTQYF
TRBV12-3/TRBV12-4	.	.	TRBJ2-1	TGTGCCAGCAGTTTCCCAGCGGCCTACAATGAGCAGTTCTTC	CASSFPAAYNEQFF